The rows below give T cell receptor beta chains drawn from one sample of a study of T cells after yellow fever vaccination. TCRdb re-called the 5' RACE reads with MiXCR, one entry per CDR3 protein. The data contain about 240,000 distinct CDR3 sequences, roughly 7.2% of them singletons. The sample consisted of CD4+ T cells sorted from PBMCs, taken 15 days after the yellow fever booster vaccination. Source of these receptors: a man younger than 45 who received the YFV17D yellow fever vaccine. The CDR3 runs from the conserved cysteine through the conserved F or W. The order of the fields is J gene, D gene, V gene, clone size, CDR3 DNA, CDR3 protein. A D gene is named only where the DNA matches it firmly. Only part of the rows carry a size: once, few, many, or a class if the clone is expanded.

>TRBJ2-3|NA|TRBV20-1|NA
TGCAGTGCTAGAGATCGCGGGATCGCAGATACGAAGTATTTT
CSARDRGIADTKYF
>TRBJ2-1|TRBD1|TRBV12-3/TRBV12-4|few
TGTGCCAGCATAGCGAGACAGGGCTACAATGAGCAGTTCTTC
CASIARQGYNEQFF
>TRBJ2-5|TRBD2|TRBV4-1|NA
TGCGCCAGTTTCCTAGCGGGGAGGGAGGAGACCCAGTACTTC
CASFLAGREETQYF
>TRBJ2-3|NA|TRBV5-6|NA
TGTGCCAGCTCACAGGGGAGGGCTTACACAGATACGCAGTATTTT
CASSQGRAYTDTQYF
>TRBJ2-1|NA|TRBV6-1|NA
TGTGCCAGCAATGGACTAAAAGGAGATGAGCAGTTCTTC
CASNGLKGDEQFF
>TRBJ1-6|TRBD1|TRBV12-3/TRBV12-4|few
TGTGCCAGCAGATTGGGACAGGGGAATTCACCCCTCCACTTT
CASRLGQGNSPLHF
>TRBJ2-1|NA|TRBV7-2|NA
TGTGCCAGCAGCTTAAAAGGCTATAGGCAGTTCTTC
CASSLKGYRQFF
>TRBJ2-2|NA|TRBV5-1|many
TGCGCCAGCAGCTTGGCCGGGTTAATGAGAGGGGAGCTGTTTTTT
CASSLAGLMRGELFF
>TRBJ2-2|NA|TRBV7-9|few
TGTGCCAGCAGCTTTGGACTTTCCACCGGGGAGCTGTTTTTT
CASSFGLSTGELFF
>TRBJ2-5|NA|TRBV28|NA
TGTGCCACAGCGACTAGTTTGGAGACCCAGTACTTC
CATATSLETQYF
>TRBJ2-5|TRBD2|TRBV3-1|NA
TGTGCCAGCAGCCTCCGAGAGGGGCGACTAGCGGGAGGGCCGCAGACCCAGTACTTC
CASSLREGRLAGGPQTQYF
>TRBJ2-2|NA|TRBV15|few
TGTGCCACCAGCAGGGAGACCGGGGAGCTGTTTTTT
CATSRETGELFF
>TRBJ2-3|NA|TRBV4-3|many
TGCGCCAGCAGCCAAGTCCCAGCGGGCTCGTTGGATACGCAGTATTTT
CASSQVPAGSLDTQYF
>TRBJ2-7|TRBD2|TRBV7-9|many
TGTGCCAGCAGCTTAGTTCTAGCGGGAGACGAGCAGTACTTC
CASSLVLAGDEQYF
>TRBJ1-2|TRBD1|TRBV2|few
TGTGCCAGCAGCCGGGACAGGGGGTTTTTTGGCTACACCTTC
CASSRDRGFFGYTF
>TRBJ2-3|TRBD1|TRBV12-3/TRBV12-4|many
TGTGCCAGCAGTTTCGGGGACAGGGACGAAGATACGCAGTATTTT
CASSFGDRDEDTQYF
>TRBJ2-5|TRBD1|TRBV5-6|many
TGTGCCAGCAGCTATGACGCAGGGGGTGGGGAGACCCAGTACTTC
CASSYDAGGGETQYF
>TRBJ2-5|NA|TRBV5-1|NA
TGCGCCAGCAGCTCCCCTGCGGGTGTCGAGACCCAGTACTTC
CASSSPAGVETQYF
>TRBJ1-5|NA|TRBV20-1|NA
TGCAGTGCTAGTGGTTCAACGGGGCATAGCAATCAGCCCCAGCATTTT
CSASGSTGHSNQPQHF
>TRBJ2-5|TRBD2|TRBV4-3|few
TGCGCCAGCAGCCAAGCCCTTGCGGGAGGGATCGGGGACCAGTACTTC
CASSQALAGGIGDQYF
>TRBJ2-7|TRBD1|TRBV6-2/TRBV6-3|NA
TGTGCCAGCAGTCAGGGGGCGCGGGAGCAGTACTTC
CASSQGAREQYF
>TRBJ2-5|NA|TRBV7-2|few
TGTGCCAGCAGCTTAGTTTCAAGCCGCCTTAGGCAGGAGACCCAGTACTTC
CASSLVSSRLRQETQYF
>TRBJ2-1|NA|TRBV7-2|many
TGTGCCAGCAGCTTAACCGCAGCAACCCACAATGAGCAGTTCTTC
CASSLTAATHNEQFF